Presented here are 5 T cell receptor beta chains from one specimen sequenced in a study of T cell responses to AZD1222 COVID-19 vaccine. Produced via immunoSEQ multiplex PCR; TCRdb's table is partial and in-frame only. The sample consists of some 120,000 clones, 87% of them appearing once. The input for sequencing was peripheral blood, taken on day 0 of AZD1222 vaccination. These TCRs come from an adult in good health.

For the CDR3, the DNA is TGTGCCAGCAGCCCGGGGGGGGGCACTGAAGCTTTCTTT. It specifies CASSPGGGTEAFF. The chain uses TRBV6-5 and TRBJ1-1, with D perhaps matching TRBD1 (5 bases). Per the germline V gene, CDR1 is MNHEY and CDR2 is SVGAGI. V lost 6 bases and J 4 bases, leaving 12 bases between the germline ends. CDR3 length equals 13 residues.

Regarding this clone: In this CDR3 the conserved last residue, phenylalanine or tryptophan, is missing, so a read error is likely. Because the CDR3's place on the DNA is in doubt, the DNA is left out and the CDR3 is given as listed by TCRdb. The V and J genes are TRBV7-9 and TRBJ1-1; the table's D call, TRBD1, has no DNA check behind it. Germline V lookup: CDR1 SEHNR, CDR2 FQNEAQ (reference sequence). The CDR3 extends over 11 residues, inclusive of both ends. CDR3 in amino acids: CASSTTDRLYL.

The chain has TRBV21-1 and TRBJ1-2; the D call in the table, TRBD1, was not verified against the DNA. TRBV21-1 is recorded as a pseudogene. The CDR3 runs 15 residues. The CDR3 loop reads CASSIIGQGATGYTF. The DNA of the CDR3 is TGTGCCAGCAGCATAATCGGACAGGGGGCAACTGGCTACACCTTC.

The chain carries TRBV19 and TRBJ2-2, with D possibly being TRBD2 (5 bases). The CDR3 consists of 13 residues. Germline V gene lookup returns CDR1 LNHDA and CDR2 SQIVND (reference sequence). Trimming removed 10 bases at V and 3 bases at J, with 12 bases between. The CDR3 DNA reads TGTGCCACTCGGGGTATATACACCGGGGAGCTGTTTTTT. Protein product: CATRGIYTGELFF.

The genes are TRBV4-3 and TRBJ2-1; 10 bases are shared with TRBD2. This CDR3 is built from 13 residues. Trimming cost V 0 bases and J 10 bases; bases outside gene matches: 0. CDR1 is LGHNA and CDR2 is YSLEER in the germline V gene. DNA of the CDR3: TGCGCCAGCAGCCAAGAGGGACTAGCGGAGCAGTTCTTC. This encodes CASSQEGLAEQFF.